What follows are 18 T cell receptor beta chains derived from one specimen sequenced in a study of response to subunit inactivated influenza vaccine (dated by TCRdb to 2016 to 2019). Library generation was performed with RT-PCR. TCRdb names Illumina HiSeq 2500 as the instrument used. The public sequencing data were trimmed at Q25 with fastp and processed into clonotypes with MiXCR by TCRdb, which kept only in-frame beta chains. Records with the same CDR3 protein are collapsed into one entry carrying the most frequent genes and DNA. For this sample the table gives about half a million distinct CDR3 sequences, of which roughly 27% were detected only once. The top ten constitute around 2% of the sample. Sequences were derived from CD4+ T cells sorted from PBMCs, sampled less than 6 days after vaccination. The receptors originated from a man over 45 who received an inactivated influenza vaccine. Donor details come from another sample of the same person, matched by shared clones.

The V gene is TRBV4-2, the J gene TRBJ2-7; 10 nucleotides match TRBD1. The CDR3 has 19 amino acids. The V segment lost 0 bases and the J segment 0 bases; nucleotides outside the gene matches: 11. Germline V CDR1 and CDR2: LGHNA, YNFKEQ. CDR3 sequence: CASSQDIYRDRGTSYEQYF. CDR3 DNA sequence: TGTGCCAGCAGCCAAGATATTTACCGGGACAGGGGAACCTCCTACGAGCAGTACTTC.

The rearrangement joins TRBV6-1 to TRBJ2-3, with D unclear. Trimming removed 5 bases from V and 2 bases from J, with 14 bases in between. Germline CDR1 is MNHNS and CDR2 is SASEGT. The CDR3 covers 15 residues. The CDR3 loop reads CASSPTGSPTDTQYF. CDR3 nucleotide sequence: TGTGCCAGCAGTCCCACCGGGTCCCCCACAGATACGCAGTATTTT.

The chain uses TRBV4-2 and TRBJ2-1; D possibly corresponds to TRBD2 (5 bases). The CDR3 is 14 residues long. In germline, CDR1 is LGHNA, CDR2 YNFKEQ. V lost 0 bases and J 7 bases, leaving 10 bases between the germline ends. CDR3 in amino acids: CASSQDHRENEQFF. The CDR3 nucleotides are TGTGCCAGCAGCCAAGATCATAGGGAGAATGAGCAGTTCTTC.

This clonotype was detected a few times. This chain connects TRBV11-2 to TRBJ2-7, with TRBD2 as a possible D gene (5 bases). The V gene's germline CDR1 is SGHAT and CDR2 FQNNGV. There are 11 residues in the CDR3. Trimming removed 5 bases from V and 12 bases from J, with 14 bases in between. Here the CDR3 DNA reads TGTGCCAGCAGCGTCGGAGGACCCGCGTACTTC. Amino acid sequence: CASSVGGPAYF. Combining the CDR3 with reference TRBV11-2 and TRBJ2-7 gives the whole variable domain EAGVAQSPRYKIIEKRQSVAFWCNPISGHATLYWYQQILGQGPKLLIQFQNNGVVDDSQLPKDRFSAERLKGVDSTLKIQPAKLEDSAVYLCASSVGGPAYFGPGTRLTVT.

This clonotype was counted only a few times. The chain couples TRBV10-3 to TRBJ1-1; tentatively, D is TRBD1 (6 bases). This CDR3 is 13 amino acids long. Between the trimmed V and J ends, which lost 5 bases and 3 bases, there was a span of 10 bases. Germline V gene lookup returns CDR1 ENHRY and CDR2 SYGVKD. The CDR3 DNA is TGTGCCATCAGTAGAGAGGGGGACACTGAAGCTTTCTTT. This encodes CAISREGDTEAFF.

This clonotype was counted many times. This chain connects TRBV5-1 to TRBJ2-1, with 8 bases lining up with TRBD1. From germline, CDR1 is SGHRS and CDR2 YFSETQ. Trimming cost V 0 bases and J 3 bases; bases outside gene matches: 2. The CDR3 length is 15 residues. In DNA, the CDR3 is TGCGCCAGCAGCTTGGGACAGGGGCACTACAATGAGCAGTTCTTC. This codes for CASSLGQGHYNEQFF.

A few counts support this clonotype. The chain uses TRBV10-3 and TRBJ2-7; TRBD2 aligns across 11 bases. The germline V gene has CDR1 ENHRY and CDR2 SYGVKD. This CDR3 region has 16 residues. Trimming took 0 bases from V and 6 from J; bases not matched to a gene: 7. The CDR3 protein is CAISESTTSGMGEQYF. Written as DNA, the CDR3 is TGTGCCATCAGTGAGTCTACGACTAGCGGGATGGGCGAGCAGTACTTC.

This clonotype was counted only a few times. The J gene is TRBJ2-1, the V gene TRBV6-2 or TRBV6-3; 11 nucleotides agree with TRBD2. This CDR3 has 17 residues. The V gene end was trimmed by 2 bases and the J gene end by 7 bases; junction bases not matched to a gene: 10. CDR1 MNHEY and CDR2 SVGEGT come from the germline V gene. CDR3 sequence: CASSYALAGGPRNEQFF. The DNA of the CDR3 is TGTGCCAGCAGTTACGCGTTAGCGGGAGGGCCTAGAAATGAGCAGTTCTTC.

The chain links TRBV7-2 to TRBJ2-1; tentatively, D is TRBD2 (6 bases). The CDR3 loop spans 14 amino acids. The germline V gene encodes CDR1 SGHTA and CDR2 FQGNSA. With 7 bases removed from V and 6 bases from J, the gap between germline ends came to 16 bases. In DNA form, the CDR3 reads TGTGCCAGCATACCCCTGGGGCGGGGCAATGAGCAGTTCTTC. This sequence encodes CASIPLGRGNEQFF.

This clonotype turned up a few times. This rearrangement joins TRBV7-2 to TRBJ1-5; D call uncertain. This CDR3 is built from 15 residues. Germline loops: CDR1 SGHTA, CDR2 FQGNSA. Trimming stripped 2 bases from V and 7 bases from J, with 15 bases between. The CDR3 protein is CASSLSTGFRQPQHF. In nucleotides, the CDR3 is TGTGCCAGCAGCTTATCGACGGGCTTTAGGCAGCCCCAGCATTTT.

This clonotype was picked up a small number of times. The rearrangement links TRBV29-1 to TRBJ1-3; TRBD1 is a possible D gene (6 bases). With 6 bases removed from V and 5 bases from J, the gap between germline ends came to 14 bases. From germline, CDR1 is SQVTM and CDR2 ANQGSEA. This CDR3 region has 13 residues. The CDR3 is CSVASGHRNTIYF. The CDR3 DNA reads as TGCAGCGTAGCCTCGGGACATCGAAACACCATATATTTT. The complete variable domain, with remaining parts taken from reference TRBV29-1 and TRBJ1-3, reads SAVISQKPSRDICQRGTSLTIQCQVDSQVTMMFWYRQQPGQSLTLIATANQGSEATYESGFVIDKFPISRPNLTFSTLTVSNMSPEDSSIYLCSVASGHRNTIYFGEGSWLTVV.

The J gene is TRBJ2-3, the V gene TRBV5-6; D unresolved. Germline V gives CDR1 SGHDT, CDR2 YYEEEE. Trimming removed 0 bases at V and 6 bases at J, with 11 bases between. The CDR3 totals 14 residues. The CDR3 loop is CASSLERRMDTQYF. Here the CDR3 DNA reads TGTGCCAGCAGCTTGGAGCGAAGGATGGATACGCAGTATTTT.

This clonotype was observed a few times. This chain links TRBV28 with TRBJ2-2; D may match TRBD1 or TRBD2 (6 bases each). This CDR3 has 16 amino acids. V was clipped by 3 bases and J by 5 bases, with 16 bases between them. The germline gives CDR1 MDHEN, CDR2 SYDVKM. CDR3 residues: CASSLPGGQRTGELFF. The CDR3 region has the DNA TGTGCCAGCAGTTTGCCCGGGGGACAACGGACCGGGGAGCTGTTTTTT.

The chain uses TRBV5-1 and TRBJ2-1, with a weak D call TRBD2 (7 bases). The CDR3 runs to 19 residues. Germline assignment: CDR1 SGHRS and CDR2 YFSETQ. Trimming removed 4 bases from V and 0 bases from J, with 23 bases in between. The CDR3 protein is CASSPGPRGGLGSYNEQFF. Written as DNA, the CDR3 is TGCGCCAGCAGCCCGGGACCCCGCGGGGGCCTAGGCTCCTACAATGAGCAGTTCTTC. The full variable domain, rest sourced from reference TRBV5-1 and TRBJ2-1, is KAGVTQTPRYLIKTRGQQVTLSCSPISGHRSVSWYQQTPGQGLQFLFEYFSETQRNKGNFPGRFSGRQFSNSRSEMNVSTLELGDSALYLCASSPGPRGGLGSYNEQFFGPGTRLTVL.

The sample holds a few counts of this clonotype. The chain combines TRBV25-1 with TRBJ2-3, with unresolved D. The CDR3 contains 14 residues. Trimming left V 2 bases short and J 3 bases short, with 9 bases between. Germline values: CDR1 MGHDK, CDR2 SYGVNS. For the CDR3, the DNA is TGTGCCAGCAGTGAAGAGGCCTGGACAGATACGCAGTATTTT. It is translated as CASSEEAWTDTQYF.

The J gene is TRBJ2-4, the V gene TRBV2; D remains unclear. This CDR3 has 12 amino acids. The germline V gene has CDR1 SNHLY and CDR2 FYNNEI. V was shortened by 7 bases and J by 5 bases, with 9 bases between the two germline ends. CDR3 bases: TGTGCCAGCAACCGGTTTCAAAACATTCAGTACTTC. Translation: CASNRFQNIQYF.

This clonotype has ten or more counts. This chain joins TRBV6-5 and TRBJ2-7, with 7 positions matching TRBD1. The CDR3 is made up of 14 amino acids. J lost 2 bases, V lost 2 bases, and 3 bases had no gene match. Per the germline V gene, CDR1 is MNHEY and CDR2 is SVGAGI. CDR3 coding DNA: TGTGCCAGCAGTTACCGACAGGGTCCCTACGAGCAGTACTTC. Translated: CASSYRQGPYEQYF.

This clonotype appeared a few times. The V gene is TRBV6-1, the J gene TRBJ1-2, with D hard to call. Germline V gene sequence: CDR1 MNHNS, CDR2 SASEGT. V lost 7 bases to trimming and J lost 2 bases, with 14 bases between them. This CDR3 region has 14 residues. Written as DNA, the CDR3 is TGTGCCAGCAATGACCGTAACGGAAACTATGGCTACACCTTC. Protein product: CASNDRNGNYGYTF.